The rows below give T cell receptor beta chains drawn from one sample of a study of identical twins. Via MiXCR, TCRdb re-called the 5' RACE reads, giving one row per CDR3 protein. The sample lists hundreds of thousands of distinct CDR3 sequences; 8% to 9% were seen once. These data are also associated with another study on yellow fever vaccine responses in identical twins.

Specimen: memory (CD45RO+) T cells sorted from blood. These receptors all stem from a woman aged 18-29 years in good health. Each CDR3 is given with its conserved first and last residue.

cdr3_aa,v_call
CASSLQPDSQYNSPLHF,TRBV28
CASSLQRTLLAGYNEQFF,TRBV28
CASSLPDGGSYNEQFF,TRBV5-4
CASSETSFGGATSYNEQFF,TRBV25-1
CASSPTAVARGDNEQFF,TRBV5-6
CATSEGPRYEQYF,TRBV24-1
CASSLWQGHQPQHF,TRBV28
CASSLAAASPSYNEQFF,TRBV7-2
CASSQAGGQGHQPQHF,TRBV10-2
CASGKIETQYF,TRBV12-3/TRBV12-4
CASSQPTQGARNGYTF,TRBV4-1
CSAPGLAGPNEQFF,TRBV20-1
CASSEVGVNEQFF,TRBV6-1
CASSLRPPARTSTDTQYF,TRBV11-2
CSASLGSFSYGYTF,TRBV20-1
CSARYNEQFF,TRBV20-1
CASSLEGGALQKLFF,TRBV5-1
CASSLFSAATYEQYF,TRBV7-8
CASSKGTGGGQPQHF,TRBV19
CASSSTWNEQFF,TRBV7-8
CASRYDRVRIEKLFF,TRBV2
CAISRAGDVYEQYF,TRBV10-3
CASSPPPSADTQYF,TRBV7-8
CASSLQGGNTGELFF,TRBV11-2
CASSPGTSGKGTDTQYF,TRBV18
CASSPLLRGTSEQFF,TRBV18
CASSPDRTEAFF,TRBV7-2
CASSPTSGRTYNEQFF,TRBV7-8
CASSQTIAGGRHTQYF,TRBV14
CASSLGGTSNYGYTF,TRBV5-1
CAISDGQWTEAFF,TRBV10-3
CASSDGGSMYEQYF,TRBV10-1